Described below is a single T cell receptor beta chain sequence and its context. Its target is unknown. Germline V lookup: CDR1 MNHNY, CDR2 SVGAGI (reference sequence). The CDR3 loop spans 16 amino acids. V shed 4 bases, J shed 5 bases, and the junction held 12 bases outside the gene matches. This sample is drawn from a study of graft-versus-host responses after intestinal transplantation. For the study at large: Multivisceral, liver-intestinal, or isolated intestinal transplants were received by the recipients. Points from the study as a whole: GvH clones were identified in recipient marrow, with some first appearing in ileum or blood. Some patients had graft-donor T cell macrochimerism, and their allografts showed high graft-versus-host to host-versus-graft clonal ratios.

Only in-frame clones appear in the TCRdb table, and some are missing; sequencing was by immunoSEQ multiplex PCR. The sample records fewer than 90,000 clones, approximately 94% being singletons. V and J are TRBV6-6 and TRBJ2-5, with TRBD1 identical over 8 bases. The sample consisted of unstimulated CD4+ T cells sorted from spleen or lymph node cells, taken before transplant. This clonotype was obtained from a human donor who was the organ donor for an intestinal transplant. The CDR3 DNA follows: TGTGCCAGCAGTTCTACAAAATCAGGGGGCCTGGAGACCCAGTACTTC. This translates into CASSSTKSGGLETQYF.